One sample yielded the 28 T cell receptor beta chains listed below, sequenced in a study of long-term antiretroviral therapy in people with HIV. Running of the v3.0 immunoSEQ assay took place at survey level. Some clones are missing from TCRdb's copy, which holds only in-frame ones; the method was immunoSEQ multiplex PCR. The sample records 32,000 or so clones, roughly 85% being singletons. The material was unsorted PBMCs, obtained 3.3 years after starting antiretroviral therapy. The source of these receptors is a man aged 18 to 30 with HIV.

The gene calls are TRBV10-2 and TRBJ1-1; maybe TRBD1 (6 bases). CDR1 and CDR2 from the germline V gene are WSHSY and SAAADI. The V and J ends lost 6 bases and 2 bases respectively, with 13 bases between them. This CDR3 comprises 14 residues. The CDR3, as DNA: TGCGCCAGCAGGAAACAGGGATTTAACACTGAAGCTTTCTTT. Amino acids: CASRKQGFNTEAFF.

The genes are TRBV6-5 and TRBJ2-7; 9 bases are a match to TRBD2. Losses at the gene ends were 7 bases for V and 4 bases for J; bases not matched to a gene: 8. This CDR3 has 14 residues. Looked up from germline, CDR1 is MNHEY and CDR2 is SVGAGI. The CDR3 DNA reads as TGTGCCAGCAAAACCGGGCGGGAGGGGTACGAGCAGTACTTC. This translates into CASKTGREGYEQYF.

This clone appeared a single time. This chain links TRBV28 with TRBJ2-7; weak D call: TRBD2 (6 bases). The germline CDR1 and CDR2 sequences are MDHEN and SYDVKM. The CDR3 totals 12 residues. Trimming took 4 bases from V and 5 from J, leaving 9 bases between them. CDR3 residues: CASSWDWNEQYF. The CDR3, as DNA: TGTGCCAGCAGTTGGGACTGGAACGAGCAGTACTTC.

The DNA for the CDR3 is TGTGCCAGTAGTACGGGCAGAACCTACGAGCAGTACTTC. It yields the protein CASSTGRTYEQYF. The gene calls are TRBV19 and TRBJ2-7; D remains ambiguous. Trimming pared 4 bases from V and 2 bases from J, leaving 9 bases between. Germline lookup yields CDR1 LNHDA and CDR2 SQIVND (reference sequence). The CDR3 runs to 13 residues.

This clone was counted only a few times. The rearrangement links TRBV2 to TRBJ2-7; TRBD2 matches at 8 bases. Trimming cost V 3 bases and J 5 bases; bases outside gene matches: 9. The length of the CDR3 is 15 residues. Germline V gene sequence: CDR1 SNHLY, CDR2 FYNNEI. This chain's CDR3 is CASSDPAGVGHEQYF. DNA of the CDR3: TGTGCCAGCAGTGACCCAGCGGGAGTGGGCCACGAGCAGTACTTC.

This chain links TRBV2 with TRBJ1-4; TRBD1 is a possible D gene (5 bases). Per germline, CDR1 SNHLY and CDR2 FYNNEI. The CDR3 totals 15 residues. Deletions cut 0 bases from V and 11 bases from J, with 16 bases between. The CDR3 protein is CASSEANRPMRKLFF. The DNA of the CDR3 is TGTGCCAGCAGTGAAGCGAACAGGCCGATGAGGAAACTGTTTTTT.

The rearrangement joins TRBV2 to TRBJ1-2; D not resolved. CDR1 and CDR2 from the germline V gene are SNHLY and FYNNEI. V lost 3 bases, J lost 2 bases, and 13 bases lay in between. This CDR3 contains 15 residues. The CDR3 protein is CASSEQSDPNYGYTF. The CDR3 DNA reads as TGTGCCAGCAGTGAGCAGTCAGACCCCAACTATGGCTACACCTTC.

The chain employs TRBV19 and TRBJ1-2, with TRBD1 identical over 9 bases. The V and J ends lost 5 bases and 10 bases, in that order; junction bases with no gene match: 14. Looked up from germline, CDR1 is LNHDA and CDR2 is SQIVND (reference sequence). This CDR3 region has 15 residues. CDR3 DNA: TGTGCCAGTAGTTCCTACAGGGGGCCCGGAGAAGTCTACACCTTC. Its translation: CASSSYRGPGEVYTF.

The V call is TRBV5-6, the J call TRBJ2-1, with 9 bases aligning to TRBD1. V lost 6 bases to trimming and J lost 6 bases; unmatched junction nucleotides: 13. The CDR3 extends over 16 amino acids. The germline CDR1 and CDR2 sequences are SGHDT and YYEEEE. For the CDR3, the DNA is TGTGCCAGCACTTATATTGGGGGGACAGGGCGCAATGAGCAGTTCTTC. It codes for CASTYIGGTGRNEQFF.

The V gene is TRBV5-1, the J gene TRBJ1-1; D unclear. With 4 bases removed from V and 7 bases from J, the gap between germline ends came to 17 bases. The CDR3 runs to 14 residues. CDR1 and CDR2 from the germline V gene are SGHRS and YFSETQ. CDR3 sequence reads: CASSPTTSYSEAFF. In DNA, the CDR3 is TGCGCCAGCAGCCCGACTACCTCTTACAGTGAAGCTTTCTTT.

This rearrangement joins TRBV15 to TRBJ1-4; D call uncertain. Trimming shortened V by 6 bases and J by 10 bases, and 18 bases separated the two germline ends. Germline loops: CDR1 LNHNV, CDR2 YYDKDF (reference sequence). The CDR3 has 14 amino acids. The chain's CDR3 is CATSSRAVGGKLFF. For the CDR3, the DNA is TGTGCCACCAGTTCGCGGGCAGTGGGCGGAAAACTGTTTTTT. The whole variable domain, filled in from reference TRBV15 and TRBJ1-4, reads DAMVIQNPRYQVTQFGKPVTLSCSQTLNHNVMYWYQQKSSQAPKLLFHYYDKDFNNEADTPDNFQSRRPNTSFCFLDIRSPGLGDTAMYLCATSSRAVGGKLFFGSGTQLSVL.

V and J are TRBV5-6 and TRBJ1-1; TRBD1 is a possible D gene (5 bases). V dropped 0 bases and J dropped 1 base, with 7 bases sitting between them. The CDR3 length is 14 residues. Germline lookup yields CDR1 SGHDT and CDR2 YYEEEE. CDR3 in amino acids: CASSLGDGNTEAFF. The CDR3 DNA reads as TGTGCCAGCAGCTTGGGGGACGGGAACACTGAAGCTTTCTTT.

The chain is built from TRBV5-6 and TRBJ2-3; D is ambiguous. The CDR3 covers 14 residues. V shed 0 bases and J shed 3 bases, with 8 bases lying between them. In germline, CDR1 is SGHDT, CDR2 YYEEEE. The CDR3 nucleotides are TGTGCCAGCAGCTTGGGAGGAGCGACAGATACGCAGTATTTT. Amino acids: CASSLGGATDTQYF.

This clone was recorded once. The genes are TRBV27 and TRBJ1-1, with D uncertain. CDR3 length equals 14 residues. Germline CDR1 MNHEY, CDR2 SMNVEV (reference sequence). V was shortened by 0 bases and J by 3 bases, with 8 bases between the two germline ends. CDR3 in DNA: TGTGCCAGCAGTTTATCGGGCAGCTACACTGAAGCTTTCTTT. It yields the protein CASSLSGSYTEAFF.

This chain joins TRBV6-5 and TRBJ1-1, with D unresolved. CDR1 is MNHEY, CDR2 SVGAGI, per germline. V was cut by 8 bases and J by 6 bases, with 10 bases left in between. The CDR3 contains 11 residues. In nucleotides, the CDR3 is TGTGCCAGCTCAGCGGGCCCTGAAGCTTTCTTT. Residues: CASSAGPEAFF.

V gene TRBV28 combines with J gene TRBJ2-2; 7 bases map to TRBD2. Per the germline V gene, CDR1 is MDHEN and CDR2 is SYDVKM. The CDR3 contains 19 residues. V trimming: 3 bases; J trimming: 3 bases; junction bases outside the gene matches: 16. The CDR3: CASSFDSRERFSDTGELFF. The CDR3 DNA reads TGTGCCAGCAGTTTCGACTCGCGGGAGAGGTTTTCCGACACCGGGGAGCTGTTTTTT.

J is TRBJ1-1 and V is TRBV19; TRBD1 matches at 9 bases. The CDR3 sequence is 15 residues long. V dropped 3 bases and J dropped 1; count of bases not matched to a gene: 3. Germline V lookup: CDR1 LNHDA, CDR2 SQIVND (reference sequence). The CDR3 loop reads CASSIGQGTNTEAFF. CDR3 DNA: TGTGCCAGTAGTATCGGACAGGGGACGAACACTGAAGCTTTCTTT. The whole variable domain, filled in from reference TRBV19 and TRBJ1-1, reads DGGITQSPKYLFRKEGQNVTLSCEQNLNHDAMYWYRQDPGQGLRLIYYSQIVNDFQKGDIAEGYSVSREKKESFPLTVTSAQKNPTAFYLCASSIGQGTNTEAFFGQGTRLTVV.

The gene calls are TRBV19 and TRBJ2-7; 10 bases line up with TRBD1. The CDR3 runs to 15 residues. V lost 5 bases, J lost 3 bases, and 7 bases stayed unmatched. Per germline, CDR1 LNHDA and CDR2 SQIVND (reference sequence). The CDR3 nucleotides read TGTGCCAGTAGTGACGACAGGGGGCTTCACTACGAGCAGTACTTC. As protein: CASSDDRGLHYEQYF.

The rearrangement links TRBV9 to TRBJ1-2, with 8 positions matching TRBD1. Trimming took 4 bases from V and 6 from J; bases not matched to a gene: 8. CDR3 length: 14 residues. Germline V CDR1 and CDR2: SGDLS, YYNGEE. CDR3 coding DNA: TGTGCCAGCAGCATCGGACAGGGCTTGGATGGCTACACCTTC. Its translation is CASSIGQGLDGYTF.

The rearrangement joins TRBV7-6 to TRBJ1-3; TRBD1 aligns across 7 bases. Germline lookup yields CDR1 SGHVS and CDR2 FNYEAQ. The CDR3 runs 16 residues. With 1 base clipped from V and 0 bases from J, the junction kept 3 bases outside the gene matches. The CDR3 is CASSLEDRYSGNTIYF. Here the CDR3 DNA reads TGTGCCAGCAGCTTAGAGGACAGGTACTCTGGAAACACCATATATTTT.

This clone was seen more than once but under ten times. The chain has TRBV5-4 and TRBJ1-5; perhaps TRBD1 as D (5 bases). The CDR3 contains 14 residues. V shed 0 bases and J shed 6 bases, with 10 bases lying between them. Germline V gene lookup returns CDR1 SGHNT and CDR2 YYREEE (reference sequence). CDR3 region: CASSLGPGTQPQHF. The CDR3 nucleotides are TGTGCCAGCAGCTTGGGGCCAGGGACTCAGCCCCAGCATTTT.

This clone was counted once. The rearrangement uses TRBV11-2 and TRBJ1-1; D is perhaps TRBD1 (6 bases). The CDR3 spans 15 residues. V lost 3 bases to trimming and J lost 1 base, with 12 bases between them. CDR1 is SGHAT and CDR2 is FQNNGV in the germline V gene. CDR3 sequence (DNA): TGTGCCAGCAGCTTCGAAGGGGGAAAGAACACTGAAGCTTTCTTT. This sequence encodes CASSFEGGKNTEAFF. The whole variable domain, filled in from reference TRBV11-2 and TRBJ1-1, reads EAGVAQSPRYKIIEKRQSVAFWCNPISGHATLYWYQQILGQGPKLLIQFQNNGVVDDSQLPKDRFSAERLKGVDSTLKIQPAKLEDSAVYLCASSFEGGKNTEAFFGQGTRLTVV.

V is TRBV6-5 and J is TRBJ2-7, with D maybe TRBD1 (5 bases). The CDR3 runs to 15 residues. Trimming left V 7 bases short and J 5 bases short, with 21 bases between. In germline, CDR1 is MNHEY, CDR2 SVGAGI. CDR3 in DNA: TGTGCCAGCAAAAAAGGCCTAGGGGCTCGGGACGAGCAGTACTTC. Translated: CASKKGLGARDEQYF.

The chain joins TRBV5-1 to TRBJ1-5; perhaps TRBD1 as D (5 bases). The CDR3 has 14 amino acids. V gave up 0 bases and J gave up 1 base, with 5 bases separating them. CDR1 is SGHRS and CDR2 is YFSETQ in the germline V gene. This chain's CDR3 is CASSLGGSNQPQHF. The CDR3 DNA reads as TGCGCCAGCAGCTTGGGGGGGAGCAATCAGCCCCAGCATTTT. The full variable domain, its missing parts supplied by reference TRBV5-1 and TRBJ1-5, is KAGVTQTPRYLIKTRGQQVTLSCSPISGHRSVSWYQQTPGQGLQFLFEYFSETQRNKGNFPGRFSGRQFSNSRSEMNVSTLELGDSALYLCASSLGGSNQPQHFGDGTRLSIL.

The chain employs TRBV7-9 and TRBJ1-1; D remains ambiguous. This CDR3 is 11 amino acids long. V was pared by 5 bases and J by 6 bases, with 7 bases between. CDR1 is SEHNR, CDR2 FQNEAQ, per germline (reference sequence). Written as DNA, the CDR3 is TGTGCCAGCAGCGCAGCTTCTGAAGCTTTCTTT. This encodes CASSAASEAFF. Variable domain in full (rest from reference TRBV7-9 and TRBJ1-1): DTGVSQNPRHKITKRGQNVTFRCDPISEHNRLYWYRQTLGQGPEFLTYFQNEAQLEKSRLLSDRFSAERPKGSFSTLEIQRTEQGDSAMYLCASSAASEAFFGQGTRLTVV.

This clone was recorded once. The chain has TRBV18 and TRBJ2-7, with 8 nucleotides matching TRBD1. CDR1 is KGHSH, CDR2 LQKENI, per germline. J lost 4 bases, V lost 4 bases, and 9 bases had no gene match. This CDR3 spans 15 amino acids. The DNA for the CDR3 is TGTGCCAGCTCACAAGGACAGGGCGGACCTTACGAGCAGTACTTC. This sequence encodes CASSQGQGGPYEQYF. The entire variable domain, with the rest obtained from reference TRBV18 and TRBJ2-7, is as follows: NAGVMQNPRHLVRRRGQEARLRCSPMKGHSHVYWYRQLPEEGLKFMVYLQKENIIDESGMPKERFSAEFPKEGPSILRIQQVVRGDSAAYFCASSQGQGGPYEQYFGPGTRLTVT.

The rearrangement uses TRBV4-3 and TRBJ1-2; D is possibly TRBD1 (6 bases). This CDR3 contains 16 residues. Trimming cost V 4 bases and J 4 bases, with 19 bases left between them. Germline CDR1 reads LGHNA; CDR2 reads YSLEER. CDR3 nucleotide sequence: TGCGCCAGCAGCCCAGCCCTACAGGGTTGGGGCTATGGCTACACCTTC. Its translation is CASSPALQGWGYGYTF.

The gene calls are TRBV27 and TRBJ2-7; D may be TRBD1 (5 bases). CDR1 is MNHEY, CDR2 SMNVEV, per germline (reference sequence). V was trimmed by 7 bases and J by 1 base, leaving 17 bases between them. The CDR3 contains 15 residues. CDR3 sequence (DNA): TGTGCCAGCAAGACGTCCACCGGACAATCCTACGAGCAGTACTTC. This codes for CASKTSTGQSYEQYF.